This T cell receptor (beta chain) was sequenced for a study of tumor and adjacent non-tumor tissue in lung cancer (dated by TCRdb to 2017 to 2018). Concerning the study at large: The cohort included 12 adenocarcinoma, a couple of squamous cell carcinoma and 1 small cell lung cancer patients. The study compared bulk TCRbeta repertoires from lung tumor tissue and matched distant non-tumor lung tissue of about 16 lung cancer patients. Ages among the roughly 15 patients ranged from about 30 to 85 years, there were roughly ten men and 5 women, and disease was at TNM stage I to III. A total of around 130,000,000 productive TCRbeta reads were generated by sequencing, corresponding to an average of approximately 4.3 million reads per sample. TCRbeta CDR3 sequencing was performed on 25 to 30 paired specimens, with one tumor sample and one normal lung sample collected per patient.

V is shortened by 4 bases, J by 11 bases, and the region joining them spans 15 bases. Counted from cysteine to phenylalanine, this CDR3 has 12 amino acids. The entry retains the CDR3 DNA only, 36 bases that are in frame from base 1. For CDR1 and CDR2, the germline V gene (reference sequence) lists DFQATT and SNEGSKA. The protocol used for the library was multiplex PCR. The instrument was an Illumina HiSeq 2500. Following protocols modified from ARM-PCR, the researchers constructed TCRbeta libraries through three rounds of nested PCR with primers (Table S4). Before sequencing, PCR products of 200-500 bp were cut from the gel and purified using the QIAquick gel extraction kit. Processing in the source paper ran as follows. Trimmomatic was used to clean the reads, FLASH merged the cleaned reads into complete CDR3 sequences, and MiTCR assigned the sequences to V(D)J germline segments. Clonal diversity was calculated as the inverse Simpson's index using VDJtools. In-frame sequences lacking a premature stop codon were counted as productive reads. TCRdb reran the public reads through fastp at Q25 and MiXCR, keeping productive beta chains. Duplicate CDR3 protein sequences are folded into a single record with the most common DNA and genes. The V and J calls here are based on TCRdb, not the publication. This sample comprises approximately 100,000 distinct CDR3 sequences, roughly two thirds of them detected only once. Of the sample, around 19% is held by the ten largest clones.

Turning to this clonotype: Its antigen is currently not known. This may arise from a read error, as a much more abundant clone is one base away.

Overall results and qualifications from the work: Because peripheral blood was not sequenced, the blood TCRbeta repertoires of the lung cancer patients in the study went unexamined. The sequencing platform is not named in the methods, and unique molecular identifiers are not mentioned. With only approximately 16 patients in the cohort, the authors noted that larger samples and more detailed clinical data are needed. Significantly higher TCR diversity (inverse Simpson) was observed in tumor tissue than in normal lung tissue (around 450 vs 160, P = 0.0075, Mann-Whitney U test). TCR diversity was significantly higher in younger patients, and greater tumor TCR diversity was associated with shorter overall survival and shorter disease-free survival. The top 100 clones accounted for a significantly larger cumulative portion of the repertoire in normal lung than in tumor tissue.

RNA was isolated from bulk, unsorted tissue, and RNA quality was assessed with a NanoDrop ND-1000 and an Agilent 2100. Distant non-tumor tissue taken more than 3 cm from the tumor edge was used as the normal lung sample. All donors had newly diagnosed lung cancer, had not received prior chemotherapy, and were admitted for thoracic surgery in China between August and November 2014. The study excluded patients who had received radiotherapy or chemotherapy before or who had another cancer at the same time. Pieces of surgical tissue measuring 1-2 cm3 were kept in RNAlater solution and stored at -80 degrees C until use.

This clonotype was sampled from a man aged 25-45 years with non-small cell lung cancer. This chain is built from TRBV20-1 and TRBJ1-5; TRBD1 is a possible D gene, resting on 6 matching bases. Sequencing was performed on distant non-tumor lung tissue. The CDR3 reads CSAKAGEQSQHF. The nucleotide sequence is given as TGCAGTGCTAAGGCAGGGGAGCAGTCCCAGCATTTT.